The sequence of this T cell receptor (beta chain) was determined in a study of Graves' ophthalmopathy and Graves' hyperthyroidism. With V trimmed by 8 bases and J by 7 bases, 10 bases remained unmatched. This CDR3 has 14 amino acids. This clonotype was recorded at least ten times. RNA transcripts were the source from which TCR beta CDR3 regions were amplified. Second-round multiplex PCR came after a first-round RT-PCR that employed HTBI primers. MiXCR, run by TCRdb on the multiplex PCR reads, gives a single entry per CDR3 protein. The sample lists roughly 610,000 distinct CDR3 sequences; about 24% were seen once.

V is TRBV12-3 or TRBV12-4 and J is TRBJ1-5; TRBD1 matches at 8 bases. The material sequenced was peripheral blood. The receptor was derived from a woman under 30 with stable Graves' hyperthyroidism. Some clones in this sample may be carry-over from other donors' samples. The CDR3 coding sequence is TGTGCCAGCGTGCAGTCAGGGGGCGCCCAGCCCCAGCATTTT. Encoded protein: CASVQSGGAQPQHF.